This TCR beta chain was recorded in a study of blood T cell repertoires in COVID-19. Overall study context: Researchers got acute and convalescent COVID-19 samples from the United States, Italy and Spain. PBMCs, B-cell-depleted T cells, or T cells were the source of the cDNA or gDNA that made up the material.

About this clone itself: Other DNA sequences within the sample encode an identical CDR3.

Germline lookup yields CDR1 SGDLS and CDR2 YYNGEE. V was pared by 2 bases and J by 0 bases, with 3 bases of the junction left unmatched. The CDR3 covers 17 residues. Per the study methods: Quantification of nucleated cells was approximated via reference gene primer amplification. Profiling relied on immunoSEQ multiplex PCR, and the TCRdb table lists in-frame clones only, not all of them. Clone size and the V and J calls come from that table; the DNA yielded D and trimming. The sample includes about 120,000 clones, 60% to 85% of them seen just once. J is TRBJ1-6 and V is TRBV9; TRBD1 matches at 9 bases. The specimen sequenced was peripheral blood. This receptor was identified in a man aged 65 to 79 with acute or convalescent COVID-19. This CDR3 reads CASSVGTGSSYNSPLHF. The CDR3 coding sequence is TGTGCCAGCAGCGTCGGGACAGGGAGCTCCTATAATTCACCCCTCCACTTT.